This passage covers 29 T cell receptor beta chains from one sample sequenced in a study of shared clonotypes between healthy human individuals. Method: immunoSEQ multiplex PCR; TCRdb's copy keeps in-frame clones and lacks some. This sample carries more than 1.2 million clones, around 98.5% of them seen once, and the ten largest clones take approximately 0.4%. The sample consisted of naive CD4+ T cells sorted from blood. Subset reported: CD45RA+ positively selected. The receptors shown here come from a man aged 30-40 years in good health.

The chain links TRBV6-1 to TRBJ2-1; 8 bases are shared with TRBD2. V shed 1 base and J 15 bases; nucleotides not matched to a gene: 14. CDR3 length: 15 residues. The germline gives CDR1 MNHNS, CDR2 SASEGT. CDR3 sequence (DNA): TGTGCCAGCAGTGAAGTGCGGGCGTCGAGGACTAGCCTGTTCTTC. It specifies CASSEVRASRTSLFF.

The CDR3: CASSLEGQRAKNIQYF. The DNA for the CDR3 is TGCGCCAGCAGCTTGGAAGGACAGAGGGCCAAAAACATTCAGTACTTC. This sequence joins TRBV5-1 and TRBJ2-4; D possibly corresponds to TRBD1 (6 bases). V was pared by 0 bases and J by 1 base, with 11 bases between. CDR1 and CDR2 (germline): SGHRS, YFSETQ. CDR3 size: 16 residues. Full variable domain (missing parts from reference TRBV5-1 and TRBJ2-4): KAGVTQTPRYLIKTRGQQVTLSCSPISGHRSVSWYQQTPGQGLQFLFEYFSETQRNKGNFPGRFSGRQFSNSRSEMNVSTLELGDSALYLCASSLEGQRAKNIQYFGAGTRLSVL.

Regarding this clone: Germline and junction disagree at one end, which may indicate a read error. The V call is TRBV7-7, the J call TRBJ1-3; no clear D gene. Looked up from germline, CDR1 is SSHAT and CDR2 is FNYEAQ (reference sequence). CDR3 length equals 13 residues. Written as DNA, the CDR3 is TGTGCTAGCAGCTTGGGCAGAAGAAACACCATATATTTT. Its protein product is CASSLGRRNTIYF.

The chain has TRBV28 and TRBJ2-1; 9 bases agree with TRBD2. The CDR3 spans 13 residues. Germline-derived CDR1 and CDR2 are MDHEN and SYDVKM. J lost 10 bases, V lost 2 bases, and 3 bases had no gene match. The CDR3 DNA follows: TGTGCCAGCAGTTTAGGGCTAGCGGGAGAGCAGTTCTTC. Translated: CASSLGLAGEQFF.

The chain carries TRBV28 and TRBJ2-7, with D unresolved. The CDR3 is made up of 12 amino acids. V gave up 7 bases and J gave up 4 bases, with 11 bases separating them. Germline-derived CDR1 and CDR2 are MDHEN and SYDVKM. CDR3 sequence reads: CASNSANYEQYF. For the CDR3, the DNA is TGTGCCAGCAACTCGGCTAATTACGAGCAGTACTTC.

In its sample, this clone was seen once. This chain connects TRBV5-1 to TRBJ2-3, with 16 nucleotides matching TRBD2. CDR3 size: 18 residues. The J segment lost 3 bases and the V segment lost 3 bases, leaving 7 bases of the junction unmatched. CDR1 is SGHRS, CDR2 YFSETQ, per germline. The CDR3 loop is CASSSGLAGGFRTDTQYF. The CDR3 coding sequence is TGCGCCAGCAGCTCGGGACTAGCGGGAGGGTTCAGGACAGATACGCAGTATTTT.

The chain combines TRBV27 with TRBJ2-1; D might be TRBD2 (6 bases). Between the trimmed V and J ends, which lost 6 bases and 3 bases, there was a span of 15 bases. CDR3 size: 15 residues. The germline CDR1 and CDR2 sequences are MNHEY and SMNVEV (reference sequence). The CDR3 spells CASSPIAGYYNEQFF. The CDR3 coding sequence is TGTGCCAGCAGCCCTATCGCGGGGTACTACAATGAGCAGTTCTTC.

The chain couples TRBV18 to TRBJ2-2; possible D gene TRBD2, 6 bases. Trimming stripped 2 bases from V and 1 base from J, with 14 bases between. The CDR3 has 17 residues. CDR1 KGHSH and CDR2 LQKENI come from the germline V gene. The CDR3 spells CASSPSLGGWNTGELFF. CDR3 DNA: TGTGCCAGCTCACCATCCCTGGGAGGCTGGAACACCGGGGAGCTGTTTTTT.

In its sample, this clone was seen once. V and J are TRBV7-8 and TRBJ2-1, with 9 bases matching TRBD2. The CDR3 runs 16 residues. J was trimmed by 7 bases and V by 5 bases; bases with no gene match: 12. Germline V gene lookup returns CDR1 SGHVS and CDR2 FQNEAQ. Here the CDR3 reads CASSLRAGGPGNEQFF. CDR3 DNA sequence: TGTGCCAGCAGCCTGAGGGCGGGAGGGCCGGGTAATGAGCAGTTCTTC.

CDR3 in amino acids: CASSTVWGGSEQYF. The CDR3 DNA reads as TGTGCCAGTAGTACGGTTTGGGGGGGTTCCGAGCAGTACTTC. This rearrangement joins TRBV19 to TRBJ2-7, with TRBD2 matching 7 bases. CDR3 length: 14 amino acids. V lost 4 bases, J lost 6 bases, and 9 bases stayed unmatched. In germline, CDR1 is LNHDA, CDR2 SQIVND (reference sequence).

This chain joins TRBV18 and TRBJ2-7; 8 bases map to TRBD1. Germline V gene data show CDR1 as KGHSH and CDR2 as LQKENI. J gave up 1 base and V 5 bases, and 7 bases lay outside the gene matches. CDR3 length: 15 residues. CDR3 sequence: CASSAGTGESYEQYF. The CDR3 DNA reads TGTGCCAGCTCAGCCGGGACAGGTGAATCCTACGAGCAGTACTTC.

This clone was detected only once. The CDR3 coding sequence is TGTGCCTGGAGTCTACATCGAACATTCCTCCGGGACTCCGGGTTAGGGTCCTACGAGCAGTACTTC. Protein sequence: CAWSLHRTFLRDSGLGSYEQYF. The J gene is TRBJ2-7, the V gene TRBV30; D is perhaps TRBD2 (6 bases). Per the germline V gene, CDR1 is GTSNPN and CDR2 is SVGIG (reference sequence). The V gene lost 2 bases and the J gene lost 1 base, with 36 bases spanning the gap. This CDR3 has 22 residues.

The V and J genes are TRBV7-6 and TRBJ2-1; 8 bases fit TRBD2. This CDR3 comprises 16 residues. The V gene end was trimmed by 3 bases and the J gene end by 4 bases; junction bases not matched to a gene: 8. Germline-derived CDR1 and CDR2 are SGHVS and FNYEAQ. Here the CDR3 DNA reads TGTGCCAGCAGCTTTTACTTCGGGACTAGTTACAATGAGCAGTTCTTC. Encoded protein: CASSFYFGTSYNEQFF.

This clone was seen once. This rearrangement joins TRBV7-9 to TRBJ1-1, with a tentative D call TRBD1 (6 bases). The length of the CDR3 is 16 residues. V was clipped by 5 bases and J by 1 base, with 17 bases between them. Germline values: CDR1 SEHNR, CDR2 FQNEAQ (reference sequence). CDR3 sequence (DNA): TGTGCCAGCAGCCGGGGGGGCCCCTCGGGGAACACTGAAGCTTTCTTT. Protein product: CASSRGGPSGNTEAFF.

Turning to this clone: One junction end disagrees with the germline gene, perhaps due to a read error. This sequence joins TRBV6-1 and TRBJ2-2; D remains ambiguous. Germline CDR1 MNHNS, CDR2 SASEGT. The CDR3 runs to 14 residues. CDR3 DNA: TGTGCCTGCAGGTGGGCAGGGAACACCGGGGAGCTGTTTTTT. It encodes CACRWAGNTGELFF.

This sequence joins TRBV4-3 and TRBJ2-3; 8 positions match TRBD1. The CDR3 has 17 amino acids. V shed 2 bases, J shed 4 bases, and the junction held 11 bases outside the gene matches. Germline V gene sequence: CDR1 LGHNA, CDR2 YSLEER. CDR3: CASSQSPDRASSDTQYF. CDR3 nucleotides: TGCGCCAGCAGCCAATCCCCGGACAGGGCGAGTTCAGATACGCAGTATTTT.

This chain connects TRBV6-5 to TRBJ1-4, with D possibly being TRBD1 (5 bases). The CDR3 runs 14 residues. Trimming took off 4 bases at V and 4 bases at J, with 10 bases between the two ends. The germline gives CDR1 MNHEY, CDR2 SVGAGI. The CDR3 sequence: CASSSGTYNEKLFF. CDR3 coding DNA: TGTGCCAGCAGTTCCGGGACCTATAATGAAAAACTGTTTTTT.

V usage is TRBV5-4 and J usage is TRBJ1-2; the D gene is possibly TRBD1 (5 bases). The V gene lost 4 bases and the J gene lost 6 bases, with 22 bases spanning the gap. The CDR3 spans 16 residues. The germline V gene encodes CDR1 SGHNT and CDR2 YYREEE (reference sequence). CDR3 coding DNA: TGTGCCAGCAGCCTCGAAGGAGTCAGGGTGGTTGATGGCTACACCTTC. Residues: CASSLEGVRVVDGYTF.

J is TRBJ1-5 and V is TRBV28; maybe TRBD1 (5 bases). V dropped 3 bases and J dropped 4 bases, with 13 bases sitting between them. Germline V gene lookup returns CDR1 MDHEN and CDR2 SYDVKM. This CDR3 has 15 residues. This chain's CDR3 is CASSLGGGWNQPQHF. DNA of the CDR3: TGTGCCAGCAGTTTGGGCGGGGGGTGGAATCAGCCCCAGCATTTT.

The chain joins TRBV7-7 to TRBJ2-1, with 8 bases aligning to TRBD1. Germline values: CDR1 SSHAT, CDR2 FNYEAQ (reference sequence). This CDR3 has 15 amino acids. The trim removed 5 bases at V and 6 bases at J, leaving 9 bases unmatched. The CDR3 DNA reads as TGTGCCAGCAGCCGGACAGGGTCTGCTATCAATGAGCAGTTCTTC. This sequence encodes CASSRTGSAINEQFF.

The chain uses TRBV10-3 and TRBJ1-4; no reliable D call. Trimming took 0 bases from V and 7 from J, leaving 12 bases between them. Per germline, CDR1 ENHRY and CDR2 SYGVKD. The CDR3 runs 15 residues. This chain's CDR3 is CAISESTPSGEKLFF. In nucleotides, the CDR3 is TGTGCCATCAGTGAGTCGACGCCGAGCGGTGAAAAACTGTTTTTT.

The chain carries TRBV7-9 and TRBJ2-2; D gene ambiguous. V gave up 3 bases and J gave up 1 base, with 6 bases separating them. CDR3 size: 14 residues. Germline-derived CDR1 and CDR2 are SEHNR and FQNEAQ (reference sequence). The CDR3 protein is CASSFRQNTGELFF. The CDR3 coding sequence is TGTGCCAGCAGCTTTCGACAGAACACCGGGGAGCTGTTTTTT.

This rearrangement joins TRBV28 to TRBJ2-7, with D hard to call. Deletions cut 6 bases from V and 2 bases from J, with 5 bases between. The CDR3 covers 11 residues. Germline values: CDR1 MDHEN, CDR2 SYDVKM. The CDR3 nucleotides read TGTGCCAGCAGAGCACCCTACGAGCAGTACTTC. Amino acids: CASRAPYEQYF.

V gene TRBV14 combines with J gene TRBJ2-7; 8 bases are a match to TRBD2. J lost 6 bases, V lost 1 base, and 8 bases had no gene match. The CDR3 totals 15 residues. Germline CDR1 SGHDN, CDR2 FVKESK. The CDR3 spells CASSQGSRLAGEQYF. The CDR3 DNA reads as TGTGCCAGCAGCCAAGGGTCTCGTCTAGCGGGCGAGCAGTACTTC.

The V and J genes are TRBV7-3 and TRBJ1-1; D not resolved. Germline-derived CDR1 and CDR2 are SGHTA and FQGTGA. The CDR3 spans 14 residues. Trimming shortened V by 2 bases and J by 0 bases, and 7 bases separated the two germline ends. The DNA of the CDR3 is TGTGCCAGCAGCTTACACAGCATGAACACTGAAGCTTTCTTT. Its protein is CASSLHSMNTEAFF.

The rearrangement links TRBV28 to TRBJ1-5; 9 nucleotides agree with TRBD1. Germline loops: CDR1 MDHEN, CDR2 SYDVKM. The CDR3 has 15 amino acids. V lost 4 bases and J lost 4; bases outside the gene matches: 5. In nucleotides, the CDR3 is TGTGCCAGCAGTTCAGGGGACAGGGCTAATCAGCCCCAGCATTTT. It is translated as CASSSGDRANQPQHF.

The chain combines TRBV15 with TRBJ1-5; a weak D match, TRBD1 (6 bases). The CDR3 loop spans 14 amino acids. Germline CDR1 is LNHNV and CDR2 is YYDKDF (reference sequence). Trimming left V 1 base short and J 5 bases short, with 9 bases between. CDR3 sequence: CATSRGPGDQPQHF. The CDR3 region has the DNA TGTGCCACCAGCAGAGGCCCAGGGGATCAGCCCCAGCATTTT.

The V and J genes are TRBV19 and TRBJ1-5; D not certain. This CDR3 has 16 amino acids. V lost 6 bases and J lost 0, with 15 bases in between. Germline V gene sequence: CDR1 LNHDA, CDR2 SQIVND (reference sequence). CDR3 loop: CASRSSTVYSNQPQHF. As DNA, the CDR3 is TGTGCCAGTAGGAGCTCCACGGTTTATAGCAATCAGCCCCAGCATTTT.

The V and J genes are TRBV27 and TRBJ1-2, with D perhaps matching TRBD1 (5 bases). V was shortened by 3 bases and J by 8 bases, with 16 bases between the two germline ends. Germline V gene lookup returns CDR1 MNHEY and CDR2 SMNVEV (reference sequence). This CDR3 has 14 amino acids. The CDR3 loop is CASSFYRGAEGYTF. The CDR3 nucleotides read TGTGCCAGCAGTTTTTATCGGGGCGCGGAGGGCTACACCTTC.